Listed here are 14 T cell receptor beta chains from one sample, sequenced in a study of blood T cell repertoires in COVID-19. Assay used: immunoSEQ multiplex PCR; TCRdb lists only in-frame clones, some missing. Of hundreds of thousands of clones in the sample, around 88% were seen once. Source material: peripheral blood. The receptors derive from a woman aged 25 to 39 with COVID-19, enrolled during active disease.

This clone was observed once. The chain couples TRBV4-1 to TRBJ1-4; 9 bases align to TRBD1. The CDR3 extends over 14 amino acids. Germline V lookup: CDR1 MGHRA, CDR2 YSYEKL. V was clipped by 1 base and J by 8 bases; unmatched bases: 2. The CDR3 nucleotides read TGCGCCAGCAGCCAAGCGGGACAGGGCGAAAAACTGTTTTTT. This encodes CASSQAGQGEKLFF.

With respect to this clone: Sequence at one end of the junction differs from germline and may be a read error. The chain employs TRBV9 and TRBJ1-1, with D hard to call. The V gene's germline CDR1 is SGDLS and CDR2 YYNGEE. The CDR3 spans 8 residues. The CDR3 sequence is CASSVGRF. In DNA form, the CDR3 reads TGTGCCAGCAGCGTAGGTCGGTTT.

This clone has only one observation. The V gene is TRBV5-8, the J gene TRBJ1-6; D possibly corresponds to TRBD1 (5 bases). This CDR3 is 12 amino acids long. V lost 3 bases to trimming and J lost 10 bases, with 8 bases between them. Germline-derived CDR1 and CDR2 are SGHTS and YDEGEE. The CDR3 nucleotides are TGTGCCAGCAGCTCGACAGAATCACCCCTCCACTTT. Translated, it gives CASSSTESPLHF.

The J gene is TRBJ2-3, the V gene TRBV28, with 9 bases fitting TRBD2. V shed 6 bases and J 6 bases; nucleotides not matched to a gene: 10. Germline V CDR1 and CDR2: MDHEN, SYDVKM. The CDR3 loop spans 15 amino acids. CDR3 in amino acids: CASRNIAGVLDTQYF. As DNA, the CDR3 is TGTGCCAGCAGAAATATAGCGGGGGTGCTGGATACGCAGTATTTT.

This clone came up a few times. This chain links TRBV11-2 with TRBJ1-6, with TRBD1 identical over 7 bases. The CDR3 is 14 residues long. The V segment lost 4 bases and the J segment 14 bases; nucleotides outside the gene matches: 11. Germline loops: CDR1 SGHAT, CDR2 FQNNGV. The CDR3 coding sequence is TGTGCCAGCAGCTGGATAGGGGGACAGTCCTCCCTCCACTTT. Encoded protein: CASSWIGGQSSLHF. Supplemented by reference TRBV11-2 and TRBJ1-6, the full variable domain reads EAGVAQSPRYKIIEKRQSVAFWCNPISGHATLYWYQQILGQGPKLLIQFQNNGVVDDSQLPKDRFSAERLKGVDSTLKIQPAKLEDSAVYLCASSWIGGQSSLHFGNGTRLTVT.

The rearrangement links TRBV5-1 to TRBJ1-6; weak D call: TRBD1 (5 bases). V lost 4 bases to trimming and J lost 3 bases, with 17 bases between them. The CDR3 runs to 17 residues. Germline CDR1 and CDR2: SGHRS and YFSETQ. Written as DNA, the CDR3 is TGCGCCAGCAGCGGCTTCGGAGGGGATTTCTATAATTCACCCCTCCACTTT. Translation: CASSGFGGDFYNSPLHF.

The V gene is TRBV20-1, the J gene TRBJ1-2; maybe TRBD1 (6 bases). The CDR3 is 13 amino acids. The V end was cut by 3 bases, the J end by 5 bases, with 13 bases between. CDR1 and CDR2 (germline): DFQATT, SNEGSKA (reference sequence). CDR3 sequence (DNA): TGCAGTGCTAGTATTGCAGGGGAGTATGGCTACACCTTC. Protein: CSASIAGEYGYTF.

This chain connects TRBV6-5 to TRBJ2-7, with TRBD2 as a possible D gene (5 bases). V lost 5 bases to trimming and J lost 4 bases, with 12 bases between them. This CDR3 has 13 residues. Germline assignment: CDR1 MNHEY and CDR2 SVGAGI. CDR3 nucleotide sequence: TGTGCCAGCAGTACTAGGGTCACATACGAGCAGTACGTC. Translation gives CASSTRVTYEQYV.

The J gene is TRBJ1-5, the V gene TRBV6-5; 8 bases match TRBD1. Trimming at V came to 10 bases and at J to 4 bases, leaving 3 bases not matched to a gene. Germline V gene data show CDR1 as MNHEY and CDR2 as SVGAGI. This CDR3 has 12 residues. CDR3 in DNA: TGTGCCACACGACAGGGGAATCAGCCCCAGCATTTT. It specifies CATRQGNQPQHF.

The V gene is TRBV19, the J gene TRBJ1-1; the D is unclear. The germline V and J ends were trimmed by 8 bases and 1 base, with 11 bases remaining between them. Germline V gives CDR1 LNHDA, CDR2 SQIVND (reference sequence). The length of the CDR3 is 13 residues. The DNA for the CDR3 is TGTGCCAGTGATAGCTCGAAGAACACTGAAGCTTTCTTT. It encodes CASDSSKNTEAFF. Drawing the rest from reference TRBV19 and TRBJ1-1, the complete variable domain is DGGITQSPKYLFRKEGQNVTLSCEQNLNHDAMYWYRQDPGQGLRLIYYSQIVNDFQKGDIAEGYSVSREKKESFPLTVTSAQKNPTAFYLCASDSSKNTEAFFGQGTRLTVV.

In its sample, this clone was seen once. V usage is TRBV6-5 and J usage is TRBJ2-5, with 10 positions matching TRBD2. The length of the CDR3 is 15 residues. Germline-derived CDR1 and CDR2 are MNHEY and SVGAGI. The junction had 5 bases not matched to a gene; V was cut back by 6 bases and J by 1 base. CDR3 DNA sequence: TGTGCCAGCAGCCGACGACTAGCGGGCCAAGAGACCCAGTACTTC. Amino acid sequence: CASSRRLAGQETQYF.

V is TRBV25-1 and J is TRBJ2-7; 8 nucleotides line up with TRBD1. The length of the CDR3 is 17 residues. From germline, CDR1 is MGHDK and CDR2 SYGVNS. V shed 5 bases, J shed 1 base, and the junction held 13 bases outside the gene matches. DNA of the CDR3: TGTGCCAGCAGTTTCCCCTCCGGACAGGGTACATCCTACGAGCAGTACGTC. Translated: CASSFPSGQGTSYEQYV.

This chain connects TRBV18 to TRBJ1-4; the D is unclear. Germline CDR1 is KGHSH and CDR2 is LQKENI. The germline V and J ends were trimmed by 7 bases and 8 bases, with 14 bases remaining between them. This CDR3 has 13 residues. This chain's CDR3 is CASFLSIEEKLFF. Here the CDR3 DNA reads TGTGCCAGCTTCCTTTCCATCGAGGAAAAACTGTTTTTT.

The chain links TRBV27 to TRBJ1-1; 7 nucleotides line up with TRBD1. The J segment lost 1 base and the V segment lost 4 bases, leaving 6 bases of the junction unmatched. Looked up from germline, CDR1 is MNHEY and CDR2 is SMNVEV (reference sequence). The CDR3 has 15 amino acids. CDR3 amino acids: CASSSPGQKNTEAFF. CDR3 DNA sequence: TGTGCCAGCAGTTCCCCGGGACAGAAGAACACTGAAGCTTTCTTT.